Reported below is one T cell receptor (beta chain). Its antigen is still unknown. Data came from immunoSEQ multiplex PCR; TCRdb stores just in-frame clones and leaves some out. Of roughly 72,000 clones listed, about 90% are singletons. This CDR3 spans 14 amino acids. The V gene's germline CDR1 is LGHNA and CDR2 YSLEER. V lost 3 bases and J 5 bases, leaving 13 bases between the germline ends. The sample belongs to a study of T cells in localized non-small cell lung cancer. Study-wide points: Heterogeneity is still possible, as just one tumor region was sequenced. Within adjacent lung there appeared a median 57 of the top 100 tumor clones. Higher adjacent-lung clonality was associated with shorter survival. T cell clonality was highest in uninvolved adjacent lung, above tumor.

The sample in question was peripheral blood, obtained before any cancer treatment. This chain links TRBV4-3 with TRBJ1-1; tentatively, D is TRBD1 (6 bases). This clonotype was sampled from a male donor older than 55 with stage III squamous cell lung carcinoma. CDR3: CASSQGTSGTEAFF. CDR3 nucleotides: TGCGCCAGCAGCCAGGGGACAAGTGGTACTGAAGCTTTCTTT.